This record concerns one T cell receptor (beta chain) sequence. The data originate from a study of T cell clonotyping in hematopoietic cell transplantation. Germline loops: CDR1 SGHNT, CDR2 YENEEA. The germline V and J ends were trimmed by 3 bases and 5 bases, with 8 bases remaining between them. The CDR3 extends over 12 amino acids. Sequencing was performed with immunoSEQ multiplex PCR; in TCRdb, only in-frame clones are kept and a portion is missing. This sample has fewer than 70,000 clones, with about 93% found just once. This receptor was obtained from a man between 45 and 60 years old in good health. Some clones in this sample may be carry-over from other donors' samples. V is TRBV11-3 and J is TRBJ2-7; D is ambiguous. Sequencing was done on a sample of peripheral blood mononuclear cells. The CDR3, as DNA: TGTGCCAGCAGCTTCCGACCTGACGAGCAGTACTTC. Translation gives CASSFRPDEQYF.